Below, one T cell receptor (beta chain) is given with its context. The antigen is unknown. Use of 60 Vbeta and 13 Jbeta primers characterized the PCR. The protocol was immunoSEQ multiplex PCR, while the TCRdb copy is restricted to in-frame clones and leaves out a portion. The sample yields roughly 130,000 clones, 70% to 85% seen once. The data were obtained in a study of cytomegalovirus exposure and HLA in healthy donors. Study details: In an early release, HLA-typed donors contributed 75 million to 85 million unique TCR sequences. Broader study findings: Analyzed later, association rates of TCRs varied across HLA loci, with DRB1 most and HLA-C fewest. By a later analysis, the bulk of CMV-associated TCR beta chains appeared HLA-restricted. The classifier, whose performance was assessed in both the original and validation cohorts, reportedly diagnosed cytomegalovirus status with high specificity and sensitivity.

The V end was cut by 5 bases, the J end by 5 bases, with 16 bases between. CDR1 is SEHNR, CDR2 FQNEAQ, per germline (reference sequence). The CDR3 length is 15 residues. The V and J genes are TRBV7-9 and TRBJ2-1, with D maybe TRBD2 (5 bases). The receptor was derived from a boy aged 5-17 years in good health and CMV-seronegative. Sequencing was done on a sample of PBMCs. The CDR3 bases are TGTGCCAGCAGCCGGGGAGAGGGCCAACACAATGAGCAGTTCTTC. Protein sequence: CASSRGEGQHNEQFF.